The clone carrying this T cell receptor beta chain appeared a single time. Its target is not known. The data were taken from a study of T cells in localized non-small cell lung cancer. Study-wide findings and caveats: Higher blood T cell density tracked longer overall survival. In adjacent lung appeared a median approximately 61 of the top 100 tumor clones. Highest T cell clonality was seen in uninvolved adjacent lung, surpassing that measured in tumor.

The CDR3 runs 15 residues. The germline CDR1 and CDR2 sequences are MDHEN and SYDVKM. V was clipped by 5 bases and J by 8 bases, with 16 bases between them. The table came from immunoSEQ multiplex PCR; TCRdb's copy has only in-frame clones and leaves some out. Counted here are fewer than 40,000 clones, 70% to 90% occurring once; the ten biggest clones make up around 4%. The V gene is TRBV28, the J gene TRBJ1-6, with D hard to call. This TCR was recovered from a male donor at least 60 years old with stage III lung adenocarcinoma. The material sequenced was peripheral blood, taken before any cancer treatment. The CDR3 DNA is TGTGCCAGCAGTCTCCCCCGGAGGTTGTATTCACCCCTCCACTTT. Protein product: CASSLPRRLYSPLHF.